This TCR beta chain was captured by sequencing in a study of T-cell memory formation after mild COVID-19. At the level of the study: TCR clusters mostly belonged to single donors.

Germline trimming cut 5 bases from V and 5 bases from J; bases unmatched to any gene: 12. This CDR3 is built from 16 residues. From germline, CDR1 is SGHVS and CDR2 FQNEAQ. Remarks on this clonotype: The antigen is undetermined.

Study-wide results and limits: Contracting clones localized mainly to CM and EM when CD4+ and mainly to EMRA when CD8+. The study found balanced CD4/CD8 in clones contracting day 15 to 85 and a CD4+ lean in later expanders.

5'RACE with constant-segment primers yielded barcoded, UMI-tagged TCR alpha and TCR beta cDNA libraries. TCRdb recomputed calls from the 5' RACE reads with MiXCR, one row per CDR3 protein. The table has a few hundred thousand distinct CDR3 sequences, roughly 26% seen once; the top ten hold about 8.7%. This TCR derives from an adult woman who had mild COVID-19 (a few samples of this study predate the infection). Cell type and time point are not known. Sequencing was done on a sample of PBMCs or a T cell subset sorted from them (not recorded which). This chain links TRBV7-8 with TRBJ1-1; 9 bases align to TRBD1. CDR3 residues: CASSGGQGAWVTEAFF. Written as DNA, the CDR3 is TGTGCCAGCAGCGGGGGACAGGGTGCGTGGGTAACTGAAGCTTTCTTT.